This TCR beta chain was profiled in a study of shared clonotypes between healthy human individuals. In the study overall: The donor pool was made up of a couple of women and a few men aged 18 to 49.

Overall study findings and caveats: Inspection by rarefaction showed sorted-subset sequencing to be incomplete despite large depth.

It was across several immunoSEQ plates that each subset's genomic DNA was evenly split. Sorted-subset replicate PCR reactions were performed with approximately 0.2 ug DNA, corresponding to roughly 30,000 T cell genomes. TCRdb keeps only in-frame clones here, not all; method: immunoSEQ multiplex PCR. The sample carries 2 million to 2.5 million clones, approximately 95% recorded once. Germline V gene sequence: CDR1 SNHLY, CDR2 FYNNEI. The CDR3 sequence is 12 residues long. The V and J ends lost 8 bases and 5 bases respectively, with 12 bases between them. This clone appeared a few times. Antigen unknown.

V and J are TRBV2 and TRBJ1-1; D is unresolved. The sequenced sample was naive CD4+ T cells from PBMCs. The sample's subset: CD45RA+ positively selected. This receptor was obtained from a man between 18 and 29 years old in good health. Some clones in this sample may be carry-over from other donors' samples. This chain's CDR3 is CASAVAGTEAFF. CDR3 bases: TGTGCCAGCGCCGTAGCGGGAACTGAAGCTTTCTTT.